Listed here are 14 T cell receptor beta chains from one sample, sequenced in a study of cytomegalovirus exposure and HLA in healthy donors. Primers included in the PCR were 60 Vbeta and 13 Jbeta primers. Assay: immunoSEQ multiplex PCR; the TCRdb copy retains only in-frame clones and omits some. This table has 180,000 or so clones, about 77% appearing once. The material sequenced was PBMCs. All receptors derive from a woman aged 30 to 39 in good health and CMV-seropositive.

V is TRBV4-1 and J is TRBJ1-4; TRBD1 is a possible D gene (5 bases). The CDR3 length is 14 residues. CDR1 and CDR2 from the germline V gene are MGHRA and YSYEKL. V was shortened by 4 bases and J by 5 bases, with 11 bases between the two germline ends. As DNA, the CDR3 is TGCGCCAGCAGCCGCACGGACACGAATGAAAAACTGTTTTTT. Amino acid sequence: CASSRTDTNEKLFF.

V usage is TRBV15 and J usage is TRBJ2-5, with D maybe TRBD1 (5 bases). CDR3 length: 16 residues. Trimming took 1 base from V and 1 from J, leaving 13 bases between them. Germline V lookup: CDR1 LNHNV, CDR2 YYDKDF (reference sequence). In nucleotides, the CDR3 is TGTGCCACCAGCAGAGGGCGACAGAGCTTCCAAGAGACCCAGTACTTC. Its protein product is CATSRGRQSFQETQYF.

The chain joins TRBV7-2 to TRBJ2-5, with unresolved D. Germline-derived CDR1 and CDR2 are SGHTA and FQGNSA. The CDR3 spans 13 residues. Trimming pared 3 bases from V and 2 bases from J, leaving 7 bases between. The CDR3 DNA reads TGTGCCAGCAGCTTTTCTCTTCAAGAGACCCAGTACTTC. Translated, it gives CASSFSLQETQYF. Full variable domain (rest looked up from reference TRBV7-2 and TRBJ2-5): GAGVSQSPSNKVTEKGKDVELRCDPISGHTALYWYRQSLGQGLEFLIYFQGNSAPDKSGLPSDRFSAERTGGSVSTLTIQRTQQEDSAVYLCASSFSLQETQYFGPGTRLLVL.

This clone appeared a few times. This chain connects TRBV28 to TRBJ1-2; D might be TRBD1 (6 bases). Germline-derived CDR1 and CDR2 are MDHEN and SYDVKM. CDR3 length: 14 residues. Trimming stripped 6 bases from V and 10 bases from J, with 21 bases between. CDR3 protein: CASSSSPTGPAYTF. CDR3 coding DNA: TGTGCCAGCAGCTCTTCTCCGACAGGACCCGCCTACACCTTC.

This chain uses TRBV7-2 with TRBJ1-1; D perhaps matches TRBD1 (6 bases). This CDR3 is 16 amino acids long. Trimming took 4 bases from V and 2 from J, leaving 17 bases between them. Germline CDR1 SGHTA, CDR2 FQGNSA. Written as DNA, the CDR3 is TGTGCCAGCAGCTCACAGGGACCAATGGGAAACACTGAAGCTTTCTTT. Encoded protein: CASSSQGPMGNTEAFF.

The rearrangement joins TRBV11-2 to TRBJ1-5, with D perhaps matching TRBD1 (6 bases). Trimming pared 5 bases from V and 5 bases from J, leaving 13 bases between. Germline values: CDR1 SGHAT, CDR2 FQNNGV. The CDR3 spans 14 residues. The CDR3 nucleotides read TGTGCCAGCAGCCTTACAGGGCTAGATCAGCCCCAGCATTTT. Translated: CASSLTGLDQPQHF.

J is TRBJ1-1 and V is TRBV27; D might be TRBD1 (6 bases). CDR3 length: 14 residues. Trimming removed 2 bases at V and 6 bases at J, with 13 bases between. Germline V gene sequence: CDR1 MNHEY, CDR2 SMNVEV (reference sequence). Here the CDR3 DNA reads TGTGCCAGCAGTTTACGTGGACAGAAACCTGAAGCTTTCTTT. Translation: CASSLRGQKPEAFF.

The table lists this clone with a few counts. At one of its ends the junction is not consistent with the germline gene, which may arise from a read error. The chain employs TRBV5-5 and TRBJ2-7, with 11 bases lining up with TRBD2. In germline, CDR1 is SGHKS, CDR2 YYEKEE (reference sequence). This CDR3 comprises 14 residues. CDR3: CASSQGTSGYEQYF. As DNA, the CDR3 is TGCGCCAGCAGCCAGGGGACTAGCGGCTACGAGCAGTACTTC.

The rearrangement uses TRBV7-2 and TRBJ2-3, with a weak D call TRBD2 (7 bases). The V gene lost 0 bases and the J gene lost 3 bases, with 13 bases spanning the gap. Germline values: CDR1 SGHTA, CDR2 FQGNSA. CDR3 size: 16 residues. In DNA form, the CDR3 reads TGTGCCAGCAGCTTAGCCATGGGGGGGGCAACAGATACGCAGTATTTT. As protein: CASSLAMGGATDTQYF.

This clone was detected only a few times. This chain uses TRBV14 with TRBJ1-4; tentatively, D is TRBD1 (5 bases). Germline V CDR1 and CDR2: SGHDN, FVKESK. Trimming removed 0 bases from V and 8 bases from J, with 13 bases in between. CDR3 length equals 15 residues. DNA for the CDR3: TGTGCCAGCAGCCAAGATGCCAGGGCCAGGGAAAAACTGTTTTTT. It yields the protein CASSQDARAREKLFF.

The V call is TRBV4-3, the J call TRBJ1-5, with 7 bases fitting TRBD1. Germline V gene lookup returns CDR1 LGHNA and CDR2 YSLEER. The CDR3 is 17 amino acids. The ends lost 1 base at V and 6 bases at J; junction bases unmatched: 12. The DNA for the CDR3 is TGCGCCAGCAGCCAAGGATACCAGACAGGGATCGGTCAGCCCCAGCATTTT. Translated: CASSQGYQTGIGQPQHF.

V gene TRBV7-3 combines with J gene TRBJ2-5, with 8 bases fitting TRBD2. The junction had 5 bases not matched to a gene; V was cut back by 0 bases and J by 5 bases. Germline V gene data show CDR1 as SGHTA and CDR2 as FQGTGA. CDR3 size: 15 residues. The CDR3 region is CASSLTRGGVETQYF. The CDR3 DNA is TGTGCCAGCAGCTTAACACGGGGGGGGGTGGAGACCCAGTACTTC.

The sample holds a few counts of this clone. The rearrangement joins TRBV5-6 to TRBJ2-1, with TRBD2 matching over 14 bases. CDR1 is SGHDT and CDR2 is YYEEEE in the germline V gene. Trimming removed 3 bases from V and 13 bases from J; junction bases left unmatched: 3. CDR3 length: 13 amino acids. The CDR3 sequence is CASSSGLAGVQFF. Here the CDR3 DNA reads TGTGCCAGCAGCTCGGGACTAGCGGGGGTTCAGTTCTTC. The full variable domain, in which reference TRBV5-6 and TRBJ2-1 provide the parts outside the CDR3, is DAGVTQSPTHLIKTRGQQVTLRCSPKSGHDTVSWYQQALGQGPQFIFQYYEEEERQRGNFPDRFSGHQFPNYSSELNVNALLLGDSALYLCASSSGLAGVQFFGPGTRLTVL.

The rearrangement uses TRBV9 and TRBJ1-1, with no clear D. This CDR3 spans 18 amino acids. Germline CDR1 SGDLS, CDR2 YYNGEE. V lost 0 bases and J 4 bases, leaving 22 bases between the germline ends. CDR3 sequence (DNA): TGTGCCAGCAGCGTAGCGGGTGGGGTAGGAGCTGCGGGCACTGAAGCTTTCTTT. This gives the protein CASSVAGGVGAAGTEAFF.